This TCR beta chain was observed in a study of CD8+ T cells in alopecia areata (dated by TCRdb to between 2017 and 2018). Background on the whole study: Treated patients were enrolled in an open-label pilot trial of oral tofacitinib, 5 to 10 mg twice daily, for moderate-to-severe alopecia areata. In humans, TCRbeta sequencing was performed on scalp tissue and on sorted CD4+ and CD8+ peripheral blood T cells from healthy controls and from patients with patchy or totalis/universalis alopecia areata. Patients stayed on tofacitinib for 6 to 18 months and then had 6 months of follow-up off drug so that delayed response and recurrence could be assessed. RNA was extracted with the PAXgene miRNA kit for fixed scalp, the miRNeasy kit for PBMCs, and the RNeasy kit for mouse skin. Disease severity in treated patients was measured with the SALT score, which quantifies the percentage of affected scalp surface area. Tofacitinib-treated patients had biopsies at baseline and at 4 and 24 weeks of treatment, with a later scalp biopsy in several patients. TCRbeta CDR3 regions were amplified by immunoSEQ multiplex PCR using 35 Vbeta forward and 13 Jbeta reverse primers. Scalp clonality was compared among normal scalp (n=4), patchy alopecia areata scalp (n=8), and alopecia totalis/universalis scalp (n=8). High-throughput TCRbeta sequencing was used to examine T cell clonal expansion in alopecia areata in both the C3H/HeJ mouse model and human patients.

Broader findings and caveats from the paper: Shared TCR sequences between patients were less evident than in mice, which may be partly attributable to HLA diversity in the patient population. Tofacitinib significantly decreased scalp clonality and the number of expanded CD8+ clones among the top 100 scalp clones. During tofacitinib treatment, many expanded lesional clones remained in scalp and blood, and this persistence may partly explain relapse after treatment is stopped. Because the treated cohort was small and had just a single nonresponder, larger studies are needed to establish links between baseline CD8+ expansion and response. Compared with normal scalp, lesional scalp, particularly in alopecia totalis/universalis, had higher clonality and more expanded CD8+ clones, which suggests antigenic drive. Scalp TCR repertoire analysis is complicated because resident alphabeta T cells in normal human skin are also sequenced, whereas mouse skin is dominated by gammadelta T cells.

According to the study, the label for this sample's time point signals: roughly 24 weeks on oral tofacitinib. The sample's treatment or condition, from its label and the paper: oral pan-JAK inhibitor, 5-10 mg twice daily. Lesional scalp punch biopsies and peripheral blood were collected from alopecia areata patients. PBMCs were separated by density centrifugation and stained for CD3, CD4 and CD8, after which CD4+ and CD8+ T cells were sorted on a FACSAria. Libraries came from the immunoSEQ multiplex PCR assay. RNA was extracted from all samples and reverse transcribed into cDNA as template for TCR sequencing. SuperScript III was used for first-strand cDNA synthesis, primed with a 2:1 mix of oligo-dT and random hexamers. Amplification bias was assessed with a synthetic immune receptor repertoire, and residual bias was removed computationally. From the authors' description of their analysis: Raw reads were preprocessed for error removal, and CDR3 was defined according to IMGT conventions as running from the conserved cysteine to phenylalanine. Clonality was computed as 1 minus the Shannon entropy, with the entropy normalized by log2 of the number of productive unique TCRs. Whether scalp clones were CD4 or CD8 was inferred by matching scalp TCRbeta sequences against CD4 and CD8 repertoires sorted from blood. Imported from immuneACCESS, the table was reduced by TCRdb to in-frame sequences with V and J called. These copies leave out some clones; in studies compared against another copy, an unresolved V gene accounts for under half, and the cause of the remainder is not known. V, J and clone size are taken as reported in that table, and D and trimming were inferred from the DNA itself. This sample holds 150,000 to 200,000 clones; 58% were observed only once. The ten largest clonotypes hold 10% to 15% of the sample.

This clone has a handful of counts. The antigen this receptor binds is unknown. No clone much larger than this one lies a single base away; base qualities are absent. Ends trimmed: V by 4 bases, J by 4 bases; bases unmatched to a gene: 4. From the cysteine up to the phenylalanine, the CDR3 has a length of 15 residues. Here the CDR3 DNA is all that survives: 45 bases in frame from base 1. The germline V gene (reference sequence) supplies CDR1 LNHNV and CDR2 YYDKDF. The material was CD8+ T cells sorted from blood, obtained at week 24, from a patient treated with tofacitinib. The rearranged chain carries TRBV15 and TRBJ1-5, with 10 middle bases fitting TRBD1. The source of this sequence is a human donor with alopecia areata. The CDR3 reads as follows: CATSIDRGQNQPQHF. The sequenced DNA is TGTGCCACCAGCATAGACAGGGGGCAAAATCAGCCCCAGCATTTT.